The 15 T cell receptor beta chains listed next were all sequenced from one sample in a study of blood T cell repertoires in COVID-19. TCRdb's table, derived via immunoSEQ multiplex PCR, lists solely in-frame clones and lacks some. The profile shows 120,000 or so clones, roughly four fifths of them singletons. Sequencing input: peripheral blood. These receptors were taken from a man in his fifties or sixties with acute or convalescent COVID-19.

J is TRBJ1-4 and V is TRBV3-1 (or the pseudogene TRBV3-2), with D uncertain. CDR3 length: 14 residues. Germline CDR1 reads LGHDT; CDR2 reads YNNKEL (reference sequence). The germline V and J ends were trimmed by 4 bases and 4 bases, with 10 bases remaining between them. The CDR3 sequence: CASSRRGLNEKLFF. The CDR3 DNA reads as TGTGCCAGCAGCCGGCGGGGTCTTAATGAAAAACTGTTTTTT.

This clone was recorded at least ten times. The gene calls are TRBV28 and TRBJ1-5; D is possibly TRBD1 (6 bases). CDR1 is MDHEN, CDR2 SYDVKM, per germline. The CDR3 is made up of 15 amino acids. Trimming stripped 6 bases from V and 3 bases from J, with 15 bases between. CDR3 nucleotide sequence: TGTGCCAGCAGCTACCGGGACACCTCCAATCAGCCCCAGCATTTT. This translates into CASSYRDTSNQPQHF.

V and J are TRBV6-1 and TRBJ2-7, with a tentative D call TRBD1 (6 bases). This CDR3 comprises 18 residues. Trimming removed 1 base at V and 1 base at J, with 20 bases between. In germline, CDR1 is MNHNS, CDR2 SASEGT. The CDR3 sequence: CASSEVGRGRGFSYEQYF. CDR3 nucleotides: TGTGCCAGCAGTGAAGTGGGCAGGGGAAGGGGTTTTTCCTACGAGCAGTACTTC.

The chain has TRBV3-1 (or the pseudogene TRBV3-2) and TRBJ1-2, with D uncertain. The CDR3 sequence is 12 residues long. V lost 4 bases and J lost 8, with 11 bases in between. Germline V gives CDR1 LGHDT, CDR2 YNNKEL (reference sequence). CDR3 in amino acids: CASSPSSGGYTF. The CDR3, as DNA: TGTGCCAGCAGCCCCTCGTCTGGCGGCTACACCTTC.

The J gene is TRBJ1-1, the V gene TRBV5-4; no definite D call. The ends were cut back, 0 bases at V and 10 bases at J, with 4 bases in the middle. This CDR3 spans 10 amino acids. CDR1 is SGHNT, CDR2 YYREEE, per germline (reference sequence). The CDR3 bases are TGTGCCAGCAGCTTGGGAGTAGCTTTCTTT. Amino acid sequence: CASSLGVAFF.

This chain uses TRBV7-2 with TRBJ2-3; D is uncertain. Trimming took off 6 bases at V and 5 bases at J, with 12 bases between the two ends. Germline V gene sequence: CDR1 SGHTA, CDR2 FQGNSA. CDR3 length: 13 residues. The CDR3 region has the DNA TGTGCCAGCAGTTACCATAAGCTAGATACGCAGTATTTT. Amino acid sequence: CASSYHKLDTQYF.

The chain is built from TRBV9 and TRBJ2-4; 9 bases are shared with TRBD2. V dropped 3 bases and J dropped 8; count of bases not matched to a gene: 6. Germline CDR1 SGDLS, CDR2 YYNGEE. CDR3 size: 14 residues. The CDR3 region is CASSGSGSGDIQYF. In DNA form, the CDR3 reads TGTGCCAGCAGCGGTAGCGGGAGTGGGGACATTCAGTACTTC.

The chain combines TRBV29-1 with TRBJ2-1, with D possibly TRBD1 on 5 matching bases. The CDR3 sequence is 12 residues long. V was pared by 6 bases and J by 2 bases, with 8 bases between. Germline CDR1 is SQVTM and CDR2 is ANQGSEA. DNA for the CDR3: TGCAGCGTCAGGGTACCCTACAATGAGCAGTTCTTC. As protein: CSVRVPYNEQFF.

The CDR3 DNA follows: TGTGCCAGCAGCTCGCCCAGGGGGCCTAGGAGTGGCTACACCTTC. This gives the protein CASSSPRGPRSGYTF. The chain joins TRBV11-2 to TRBJ1-2; 8 bases are shared with TRBD1. Trimming removed 4 bases from V and 7 bases from J; junction bases left unmatched: 11. The germline V gene encodes CDR1 SGHAT and CDR2 FQNNGV. The CDR3 consists of 15 residues.

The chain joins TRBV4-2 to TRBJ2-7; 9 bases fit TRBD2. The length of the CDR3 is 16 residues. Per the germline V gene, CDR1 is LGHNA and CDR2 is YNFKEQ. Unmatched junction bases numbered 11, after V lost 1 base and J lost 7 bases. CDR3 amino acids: CASSQVLAGSTGEQYF. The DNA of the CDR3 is TGTGCCAGCAGCCAAGTCCTAGCGGGATCTACGGGGGAGCAGTACTTC.

As DNA, the CDR3 is TGTGCCAGCAGTGGCACAGGCGTTAACTATGGCTACACCTTC. Amino acids: CASSGTGVNYGYTF. The gene calls are TRBV2 and TRBJ1-2; a weak D match, TRBD1 (5 bases). Per the germline V gene, CDR1 is SNHLY and CDR2 is FYNNEI. The CDR3 sequence is 14 residues long. The germline V and J ends were trimmed by 4 bases and 1 base, with 10 bases remaining between them.

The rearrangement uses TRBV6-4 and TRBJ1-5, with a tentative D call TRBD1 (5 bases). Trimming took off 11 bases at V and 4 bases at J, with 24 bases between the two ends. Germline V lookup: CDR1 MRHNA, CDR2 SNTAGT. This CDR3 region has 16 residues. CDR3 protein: CAWERAWGDLNQPQHF. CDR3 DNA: TGTGCCTGGGAAAGGGCCTGGGGGGATCTGAATCAGCCCCAGCATTTT.

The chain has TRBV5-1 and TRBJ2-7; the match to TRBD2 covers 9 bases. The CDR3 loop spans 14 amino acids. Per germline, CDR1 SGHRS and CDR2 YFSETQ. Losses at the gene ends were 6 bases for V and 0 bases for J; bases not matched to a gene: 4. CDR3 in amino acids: CASKTSGSSYEQYF. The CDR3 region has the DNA TGCGCCAGCAAGACTAGCGGCAGCTCCTACGAGCAGTACTTC.

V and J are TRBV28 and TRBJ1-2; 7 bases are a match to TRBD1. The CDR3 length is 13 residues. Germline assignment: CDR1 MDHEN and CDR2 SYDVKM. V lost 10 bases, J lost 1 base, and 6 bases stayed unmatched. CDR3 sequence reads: CAIRDSHNYGYTF. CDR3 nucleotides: TGTGCCATCAGGGACAGCCATAACTATGGCTACACCTTC.

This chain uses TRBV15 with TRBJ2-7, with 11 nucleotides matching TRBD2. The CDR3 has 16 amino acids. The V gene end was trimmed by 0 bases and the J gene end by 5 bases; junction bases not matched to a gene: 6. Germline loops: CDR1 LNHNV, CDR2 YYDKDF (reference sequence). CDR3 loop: CATSRERSSGRDEQYF. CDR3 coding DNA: TGTGCCACCAGCAGAGAACGGAGTAGCGGGAGGGACGAGCAGTACTTC. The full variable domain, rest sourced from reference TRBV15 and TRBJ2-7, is DAMVIQNPRYQVTQFGKPVTLSCSQTLNHNVMYWYQQKSSQAPKLLFHYYDKDFNNEADTPDNFQSRRPNTSFCFLDIRSPGLGDTAMYLCATSRERSSGRDEQYFGPGTRLTVT.